This T cell receptor beta chain is from a study of cytomegalovirus exposure and HLA in healthy donors. Study-wide points: Through in vitro validation, a few CMV-associated chains were shown to be specific for CMV antigens. According to the study, roughly 160 TCR beta chains were cytomegalovirus-associated.

The germline V gene encodes CDR1 KGHSY and CDR2 FQNENV. V dropped 5 bases and J dropped 0 bases, with 10 bases sitting between them. The CDR3 sequence is 14 residues long. A word on this clone: Its antigen is still unknown.

The donors were part of the validation cohort, which consisted of 120 subjects and was separate from the first cohort of around 620 subjects. Produced via immunoSEQ multiplex PCR; TCRdb's table is partial and in-frame only. The sample records about 95,000 clones, about 85% being singletons. The chain combines TRBV16 with TRBJ1-2, with D possibly matching TRBD1 (5 bases). Sequencing used PBMCs. This clonotype originated in a man aged 18 to 29 in good health and CMV-seropositive. The CDR3 coding sequence is TGTGCCAGCAGCTCCAAGACAGCTAACTATGGCTACACCTTC. Amino acid sequence: CASSSKTANYGYTF.